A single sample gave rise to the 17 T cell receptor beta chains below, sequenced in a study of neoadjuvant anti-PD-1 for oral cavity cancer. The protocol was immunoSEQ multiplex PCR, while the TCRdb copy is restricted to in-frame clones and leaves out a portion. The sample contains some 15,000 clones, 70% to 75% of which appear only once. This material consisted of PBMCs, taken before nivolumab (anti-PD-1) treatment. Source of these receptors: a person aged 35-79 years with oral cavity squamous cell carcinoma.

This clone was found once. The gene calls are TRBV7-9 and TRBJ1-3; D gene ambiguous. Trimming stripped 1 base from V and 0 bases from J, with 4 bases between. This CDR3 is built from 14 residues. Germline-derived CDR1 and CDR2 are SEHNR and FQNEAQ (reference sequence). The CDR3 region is CASSLDSSGNTIYF. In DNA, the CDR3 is TGTGCCAGCAGCTTAGACAGCTCTGGAAACACCATATATTTT.

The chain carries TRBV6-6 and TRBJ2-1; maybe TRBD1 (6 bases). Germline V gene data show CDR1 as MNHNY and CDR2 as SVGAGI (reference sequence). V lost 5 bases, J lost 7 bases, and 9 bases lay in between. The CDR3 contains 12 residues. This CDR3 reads CASSPGVNEQFF. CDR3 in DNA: TGTGCCAGCAGTCCAGGGGTAAATGAGCAGTTCTTC.

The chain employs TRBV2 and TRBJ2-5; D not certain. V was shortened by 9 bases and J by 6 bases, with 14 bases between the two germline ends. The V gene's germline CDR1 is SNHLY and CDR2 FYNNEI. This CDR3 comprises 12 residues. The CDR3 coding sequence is TGTGCCAGTGGGTGGTACGTGAAGACCCAGTACTTC. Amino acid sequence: CASGWYVKTQYF.

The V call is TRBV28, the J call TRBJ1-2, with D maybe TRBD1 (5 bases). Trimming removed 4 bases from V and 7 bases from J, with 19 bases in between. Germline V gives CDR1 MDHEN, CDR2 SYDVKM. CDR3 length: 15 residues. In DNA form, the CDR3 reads TGTGCCAGCAGTTCCCAGGGAACCTCTCTTGGTGGCTACACCTTC. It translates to CASSSQGTSLGGYTF.

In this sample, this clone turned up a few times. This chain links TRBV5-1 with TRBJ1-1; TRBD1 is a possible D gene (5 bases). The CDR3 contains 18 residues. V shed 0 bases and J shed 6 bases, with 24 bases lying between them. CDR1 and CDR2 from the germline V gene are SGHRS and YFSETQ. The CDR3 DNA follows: TGCGCCAGCAGCTTGGCCAACCTGGGGATTGGGGGTTTGTCTGAAGCTTTCTTT. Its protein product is CASSLANLGIGGLSEAFF.

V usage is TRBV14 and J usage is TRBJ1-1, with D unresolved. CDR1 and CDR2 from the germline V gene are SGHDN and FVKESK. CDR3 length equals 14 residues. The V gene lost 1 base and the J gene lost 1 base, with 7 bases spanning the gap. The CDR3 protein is CASSQAHTNTEAFF. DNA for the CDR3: TGTGCCAGCAGCCAAGCACACACGAACACTGAAGCTTTCTTT.

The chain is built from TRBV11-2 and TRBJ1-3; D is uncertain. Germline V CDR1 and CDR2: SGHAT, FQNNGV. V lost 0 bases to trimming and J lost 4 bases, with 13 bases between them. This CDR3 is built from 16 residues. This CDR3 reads CASSLDLLFYGNTIYF. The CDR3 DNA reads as TGTGCCAGCAGCTTAGATCTACTCTTCTACGGAAACACCATATATTTT. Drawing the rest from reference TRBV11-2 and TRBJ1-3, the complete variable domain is EAGVAQSPRYKIIEKRQSVAFWCNPISGHATLYWYQQILGQGPKLLIQFQNNGVVDDSQLPKDRFSAERLKGVDSTLKIQPAKLEDSAVYLCASSLDLLFYGNTIYFGEGSWLTVV.

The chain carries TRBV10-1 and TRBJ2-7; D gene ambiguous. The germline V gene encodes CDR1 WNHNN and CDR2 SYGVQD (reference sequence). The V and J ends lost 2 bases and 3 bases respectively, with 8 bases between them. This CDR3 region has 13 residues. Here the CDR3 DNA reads TGCGCCAGCAGTGAGGACAAACACTACGAGCAGTACTTC. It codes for CASSEDKHYEQYF.

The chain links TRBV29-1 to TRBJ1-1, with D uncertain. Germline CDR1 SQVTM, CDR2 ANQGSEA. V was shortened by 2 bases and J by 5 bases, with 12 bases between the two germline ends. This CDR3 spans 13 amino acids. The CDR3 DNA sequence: TGCAGCGTTGAACGTGGGTCCGGGACTGAAGCTTTCTTT. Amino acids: CSVERGSGTEAFF.

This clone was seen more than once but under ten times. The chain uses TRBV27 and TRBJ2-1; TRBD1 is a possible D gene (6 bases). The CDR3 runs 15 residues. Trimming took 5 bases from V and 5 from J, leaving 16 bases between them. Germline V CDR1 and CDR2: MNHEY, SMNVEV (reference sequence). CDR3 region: CASSAVRDTHNEQFF. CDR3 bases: TGTGCCAGCAGTGCCGTCCGGGACACCCACAATGAGCAGTTCTTC.

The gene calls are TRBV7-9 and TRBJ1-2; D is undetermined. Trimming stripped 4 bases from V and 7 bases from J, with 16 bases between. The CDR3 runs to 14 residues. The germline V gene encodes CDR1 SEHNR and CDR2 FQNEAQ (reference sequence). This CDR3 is CASSSTAVGFGYTF. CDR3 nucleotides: TGTGCCAGCAGCTCAACCGCCGTGGGGTTTGGCTACACCTTC.

Here the CDR3 reads CASSLDLATAGGPQHF. CDR3 sequence (DNA): TGTGCCAGCAGCTTAGATTTAGCGACAGCTGGGGGGCCCCAGCATTTT. The chain has TRBV7-8 and TRBJ1-5, with D possibly TRBD1 on 5 matching bases. Germline loops: CDR1 SGHVS, CDR2 FQNEAQ. This CDR3 spans 16 amino acids. Trimming took 1 base from V and 9 from J, leaving 19 bases between them.

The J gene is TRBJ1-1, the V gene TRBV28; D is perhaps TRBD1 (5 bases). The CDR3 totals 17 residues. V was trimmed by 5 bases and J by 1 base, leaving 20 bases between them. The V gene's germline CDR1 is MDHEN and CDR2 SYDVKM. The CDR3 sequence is CASSGAGTWESNTEAFF. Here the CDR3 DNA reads TGTGCCAGCAGTGGGGCCGGGACGTGGGAGTCGAACACTGAAGCTTTCTTT.

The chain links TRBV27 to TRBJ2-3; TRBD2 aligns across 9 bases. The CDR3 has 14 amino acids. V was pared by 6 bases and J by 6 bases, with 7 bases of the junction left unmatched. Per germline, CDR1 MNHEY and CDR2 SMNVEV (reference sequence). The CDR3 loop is CASRFSGSRDTQYF. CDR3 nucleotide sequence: TGTGCCAGCAGATTTAGCGGGAGCCGTGATACGCAGTATTTT.

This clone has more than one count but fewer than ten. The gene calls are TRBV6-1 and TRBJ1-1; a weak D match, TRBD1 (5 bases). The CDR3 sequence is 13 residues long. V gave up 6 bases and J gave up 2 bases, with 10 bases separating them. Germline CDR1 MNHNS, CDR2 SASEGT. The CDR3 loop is CASRGGGNTEAFF. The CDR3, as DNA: TGTGCCAGCAGGGGGGGTGGCAACACTGAAGCTTTCTTT.

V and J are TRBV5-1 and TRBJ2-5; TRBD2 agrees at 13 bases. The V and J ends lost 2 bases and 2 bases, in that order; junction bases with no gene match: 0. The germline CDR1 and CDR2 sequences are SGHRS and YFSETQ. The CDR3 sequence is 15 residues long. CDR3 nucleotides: TGCGCCAGCAGCTTACTAGCGGGGGGGCAAGAGACCCAGTACTTC. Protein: CASSLLAGGQETQYF.

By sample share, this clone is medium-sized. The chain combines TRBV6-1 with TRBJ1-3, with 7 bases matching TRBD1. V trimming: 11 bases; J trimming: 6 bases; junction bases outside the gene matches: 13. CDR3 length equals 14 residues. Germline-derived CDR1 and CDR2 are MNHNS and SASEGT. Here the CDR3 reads CAGRLETGQNTIYF. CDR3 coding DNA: TGTGCCGGCCGTCTCGAGACAGGGCAAAACACCATATATTTT.